This T cell receptor (beta chain) was identified during a study of blood T cell repertoires in COVID-19. Study-wide context: Spain, Italy and the United States supplied samples that represented acute and convalescent COVID-19. From T cells, B-cell-depleted T cells, or PBMCs came the material, which was cDNA or gDNA.

The CDR3 runs to 14 residues. V dropped 3 bases and J dropped 0 bases, with 8 bases sitting between them. Germline V gene data show CDR1 as MNHEY and CDR2 as SMNVEV (reference sequence). Authors' analysis steps: Counts of nucleated cells, estimated from reference gene primer amplification, were obtained. This table comes from immunoSEQ multiplex PCR, and its TCRdb copy is limited to in-frame clones, with some not included. The V and J calls and clone size were taken over from that table, and D and trimming were inferred from the DNA. There are 91,000 or so clones in the sample; about 86% occur only once, and approximately 12% lies in the top ten.

The sequencing sample was made of peripheral blood. This clonotype was obtained from a woman in her sixties in a cohort sampled during active or convalescent COVID-19. The rearrangement links TRBV27 to TRBJ1-1; no clear D gene. CDR3 in DNA: TGTGCCAGCAGTTTGTACAGTATGAACACTGAAGCTTTCTTT. Its translation: CASSLYSMNTEAFF.